This passage covers 13 T cell receptor beta chains from one sample sequenced in a study of blood T cell repertoires in COVID-19. Sequencing was performed with immunoSEQ multiplex PCR; in TCRdb, only in-frame clones are kept and a portion is missing. Of under 80,000 clones in the sample, roughly nine tenths were seen once. The specimen sequenced was peripheral blood. The receptors originated from a middle-aged man with active COVID-19.

The count of this clone is one. The rearrangement links TRBV5-8 to TRBJ2-1, with 8 bases aligning to TRBD2. The CDR3 has 17 residues. V shed 1 base and J 9 bases; nucleotides not matched to a gene: 15. Per the germline V gene, CDR1 is SGHTS and CDR2 is YDEGEE. The CDR3 DNA follows: TGTGCCAGCAGCTTGTGGGTCTCGGGAGGGCCCTTTGTTGAGCAGTTCTTC. The encoded protein is CASSLWVSGGPFVEQFF.

The genes are TRBV28 and TRBJ2-1; 7 bases align to TRBD2. Germline V CDR1 and CDR2: MDHEN, SYDVKM. J was trimmed by 8 bases and V by 5 bases; bases with no gene match: 18. CDR3 length equals 17 residues. CDR3 in amino acids: CASSPTSNSGITHEQFF. CDR3 in DNA: TGTGCCAGCAGTCCTACATCAAACAGCGGGATAACCCATGAGCAGTTCTTC.

V is TRBV18 and J is TRBJ2-1; D remains unclear. Trimming took 2 bases from V and 8 from J, leaving 16 bases between them. There are 15 residues in the CDR3. Germline V gene lookup returns CDR1 KGHSH and CDR2 LQKENI. In DNA form, the CDR3 reads TGTGCCAGCTCACCAACACCCACCCTAGGCTATGAGCAGTTCTTC. This codes for CASSPTPTLGYEQFF.

The chain combines TRBV9 with TRBJ2-5; D is possibly TRBD1 (6 bases). The germline gives CDR1 SGDLS, CDR2 YYNGEE. This CDR3 contains 14 residues. The V gene lost 2 bases and the J gene lost 4 bases, with 12 bases spanning the gap. CDR3 amino acids: CASSVRDTVETQYF. The CDR3 region has the DNA TGTGCCAGCAGCGTCAGGGACACCGTAGAGACCCAGTACTTC.

The chain couples TRBV2 to TRBJ1-6; the match to TRBD1 covers 8 bases. The CDR3 consists of 17 residues. Germline CDR1 reads SNHLY; CDR2 reads FYNNEI. The trim removed 1 base at V and 10 bases at J, leaving 12 bases unmatched. CDR3 residues: CASSEVQGARVRSPLHF. CDR3 in DNA: TGTGCCAGCAGTGAAGTGCAGGGGGCACGGGTGCGATCACCCCTCCACTTT.

The rearrangement uses TRBV18 and TRBJ2-2; the match to TRBD2 covers 8 bases. Germline CDR1 is KGHSH and CDR2 is LQKENI. The V gene end was trimmed by 6 bases and the J gene end by 4 bases; junction bases not matched to a gene: 7. The CDR3 loop spans 15 amino acids. The CDR3 here is CASSGIAGPTGELFF. In DNA form, the CDR3 reads TGTGCCAGCTCCGGAATAGCGGGACCCACCGGGGAGCTGTTTTTT.

The V and J genes are TRBV21-1 and TRBJ2-7; the DNA was not used to check the table's D call, TRBD1. TRBV21-1 is labeled a pseudogene. The CDR3 sequence is 15 residues long. Written as DNA, the CDR3 is TGTGCCAGCAGCAAAGCCGTCCAGGGGGCCTACGAGCAGTACTTC. Its protein product is CASSKAVQGAYEQYF.

This sequence joins TRBV2 and TRBJ1-1; 7 bases fit TRBD1. With V trimmed by 3 bases and J by 1 base, 5 bases remained unmatched. CDR3 size: 15 residues. Germline CDR1 and CDR2: SNHLY and FYNNEI. The CDR3: CASSDRGQKNTEAFF. The DNA for the CDR3 is TGTGCCAGCAGTGATAGGGGACAGAAGAACACTGAAGCTTTCTTT.

The rearrangement joins TRBV19 to TRBJ2-3; TRBD2 matches at 10 bases. Germline V gene lookup returns CDR1 LNHDA and CDR2 SQIVND (reference sequence). This CDR3 is built from 16 residues. V lost 3 bases to trimming and J lost 1 base; unmatched junction nucleotides: 4. The DNA for the CDR3 is TGTGCCAGTAGTATCCTAGCGGGGGCGGGCACAGATACGCAGTATTTT. Amino acid sequence: CASSILAGAGTDTQYF.

The chain uses TRBV9 and TRBJ2-5; 11 positions match TRBD2. This CDR3 contains 17 residues. Germline loops: CDR1 SGDLS, CDR2 YYNGEE. V shed 0 bases and J 1 base; nucleotides not matched to a gene: 5. This chain's CDR3 is CASSVGLAGGLQETQYF. In DNA, the CDR3 is TGTGCCAGCAGCGTAGGTCTAGCGGGGGGACTCCAAGAGACCCAGTACTTC.

V is TRBV30 and J is TRBJ1-2, with a possible D match to TRBD1 (5 bases). There are 14 residues in the CDR3. Deletions cut 5 bases from V and 4 bases from J, with 17 bases between. Germline lookup yields CDR1 GTSNPN and CDR2 SVGIG (reference sequence). The CDR3 reads CAWDRTGSRYGYTF. The CDR3 region has the DNA TGTGCCTGGGATAGAACAGGATCTCGCTATGGCTACACCTTC.

This clone was seen only once. This chain joins TRBV9 and TRBJ2-3, with TRBD2 matching over 11 bases. J lost 2 bases, V lost 3 bases, and 8 bases had no gene match. The CDR3 is 17 residues long. CDR1 is SGDLS and CDR2 is YYNGEE in the germline V gene. The CDR3 is CASSAGGSGRATDTQYF. CDR3 bases: TGTGCCAGCAGCGCTGGGGGTAGCGGGAGGGCCACAGATACGCAGTATTTT. Drawing the rest from reference TRBV9 and TRBJ2-3, the complete variable domain is DSGVTQTPKHLITATGQRVTLRCSPRSGDLSVYWYQQSLDQGLQFLIQYYNGEERAKGNILERFSAQQFPDLHSELNLSSLELGDSALYFCASSAGGSGRATDTQYFGPGTRLTVL.

This chain joins TRBV6-5 and TRBJ1-1, with unresolved D. Germline V gene lookup returns CDR1 MNHEY and CDR2 SVGAGI. Trimming shortened V by 7 bases and J by 1 base, and 10 bases separated the two germline ends. The CDR3 is 13 residues long. The CDR3 here is CASTRRENTEAFF. The CDR3 DNA sequence: TGTGCCAGCACACGACGGGAGAACACTGAAGCTTTCTTT.